The next 20 T cell receptor beta chains were all read from a single sample in a study of CD8+ T cells in alopecia areata. RNA extraction and reverse transcription yielded cDNA as sequencing template. Generated by immunoSEQ multiplex PCR, the TCRdb table keeps only in-frame clones and is missing some. The sample gives more than 140,000 clones, around 83% of which show up once; over 10% is in the top ten. Treatment described: oral pan-JAK inhibitor, 5-10 mg twice daily. The sequenced sample was CD8+ T cells sorted from blood, obtained at week 4, from a patient treated with tofacitinib. These receptors all stem from a human donor with alopecia areata.

This chain uses TRBV25-1 with TRBJ2-7; D is perhaps TRBD2 (5 bases). The length of the CDR3 is 13 residues. Trimming removed 2 bases at V and 3 bases at J, with 8 bases between. Per germline, CDR1 MGHDK and CDR2 SYGVNS. The CDR3: CASSEDGNYEQYF. The CDR3 DNA reads TGTGCCAGCAGTGAAGACGGGAACTACGAGCAGTACTTC.

V is TRBV5-1 and J is TRBJ2-2, with no clear D. CDR3 size: 17 residues. The V gene's germline CDR1 is SGHRS and CDR2 YFSETQ. Trimming took off 4 bases at V and 3 bases at J, with 19 bases between the two ends. Here the CDR3 reads CASSTPPEIGDTGELFF. In DNA form, the CDR3 reads TGCGCCAGCAGCACGCCGCCGGAGATAGGTGACACCGGGGAGCTGTTTTTT.

The chain joins TRBV30 to TRBJ2-1; no reliable D call. With 1 base removed from V and 8 bases from J, the gap between germline ends came to 12 bases. This CDR3 contains 13 residues. Germline V gene data show CDR1 as GTSNPN and CDR2 as SVGIG (reference sequence). The CDR3 DNA reads as TGTGCCTGGAGTGAGAGCCTAAACCATGAGCAGTTCTTC. Translated, it gives CAWSESLNHEQFF.

The chain is built from TRBV2 and TRBJ2-7; either TRBD1 or TRBD2 may fit D (5 bases each). The CDR3 is 14 residues long. Germline V gene sequence: CDR1 SNHLY, CDR2 FYNNEI. V was shortened by 1 base and J by 4 bases, with 11 bases between the two germline ends. The CDR3 loop is CASSEVGTTYEQYF. CDR3 DNA: TGTGCCAGCAGTGAAGTAGGGACGACTTACGAGCAGTACTTC.

This chain joins TRBV27 and TRBJ2-5; D unclear. Germline CDR1 is MNHEY and CDR2 is SMNVEV (reference sequence). The CDR3 has 12 residues. Trimming stripped 4 bases from V and 9 bases from J, with 12 bases between. The CDR3 protein is CASSYGGGAQYF. DNA of the CDR3: TGTGCCAGCAGTTATGGTGGTGGGGCCCAGTACTTC.

V is TRBV15 and J is TRBJ2-7; 7 nucleotides match TRBD2. Germline V gives CDR1 LNHNV, CDR2 YYDKDF (reference sequence). J was trimmed by 3 bases and V by 3 bases; bases with no gene match: 5. The CDR3 is 14 amino acids. The CDR3 protein is CATSRGGAGYEQYF. The CDR3, as DNA: TGTGCCACCAGCAGGGGAGGGGCGGGCTACGAGCAGTACTTC.

This clone has just one count. J is TRBJ2-4 and V is TRBV6-5; TRBD2 agrees at 7 bases. Looked up from germline, CDR1 is MNHEY and CDR2 is SVGAGI. This CDR3 has 13 amino acids. The J segment lost 7 bases and the V segment lost 5 bases, leaving 5 bases of the junction unmatched. The CDR3 loop is CASSPGLGNIQYF. DNA for the CDR3: TGTGCCAGCAGTCCCGGACTAGGGAACATTCAGTACTTC.

The chain uses TRBV30 and TRBJ2-1; no reliable D call. The CDR3 is 12 amino acids. V shed 2 bases and J shed 12 bases, with 14 bases lying between them. Germline values: CDR1 GTSNPN, CDR2 SVGIG (reference sequence). CDR3 bases: TGTGCCTGGAGTCAAGCCCCGGGTTTGCAGTTCTTC. As protein: CAWSQAPGLQFF. Looking up the rest from reference TRBV30 and TRBJ2-1 gives the full variable domain: SQTIHQWPATLVQPVGSPLSLECTVEGTSNPNLYWYRQAAGRGLQLLFYSVGIGQISSEVPQNLSASRPQDRQFILSSKKLLLSDSGFYLCAWSQAPGLQFFGPGTRLTVL.

V gene TRBV9 combines with J gene TRBJ1-1; D may be TRBD1 (5 bases). V lost 1 base and J 5 bases, leaving 18 bases between the germline ends. Per the germline V gene, CDR1 is SGDLS and CDR2 is YYNGEE. The CDR3 loop spans 16 amino acids. CDR3 loop: CASSVSQGGWGTEAFF. The CDR3 coding sequence is TGTGCCAGCAGCGTATCCCAGGGAGGGTGGGGGACTGAAGCTTTCTTT.

J is TRBJ1-1 and V is TRBV5-6, with a weak D call TRBD1 (5 bases). Trimming left V 2 bases short and J 1 base short, with 9 bases between. This CDR3 is built from 14 residues. CDR1 SGHDT and CDR2 YYEEEE come from the germline V gene. The CDR3 sequence: CASSLPDRNTEAFF. CDR3 nucleotides: TGTGCCAGCAGCTTACCAGACAGGAACACTGAAGCTTTCTTT.

The chain has TRBV27 and TRBJ2-1, with TRBD2 matching over 7 bases. V lost 4 bases, J lost 0 bases, and 3 bases stayed unmatched. Germline CDR1 and CDR2: MNHEY and SMNVEV (reference sequence). The CDR3 covers 15 residues. The CDR3 DNA sequence: TGTGCCAGCAGTTGGGGGGGGAGCTCCTACAATGAGCAGTTCTTC. Protein product: CASSWGGSSYNEQFF.

This chain's CDR3 is CASSWDTQDSYNEQFF. The CDR3 DNA reads TGTGCCAGCAGTTGGGACACACAGGACTCCTACAATGAGCAGTTCTTC. The J gene is TRBJ2-1, the V gene TRBV27; D possibly corresponds to TRBD1 (6 bases). Germline-derived CDR1 and CDR2 are MNHEY and SMNVEV (reference sequence). V was pared by 4 bases and J by 0 bases, with 13 bases between. The CDR3 loop spans 16 amino acids.

This chain connects TRBV27 to TRBJ2-7; D perhaps matches TRBD2 (5 bases). This CDR3 region has 14 residues. The germline CDR1 and CDR2 sequences are MNHEY and SMNVEV (reference sequence). Trimming took 2 bases from V and 7 from J, leaving 15 bases between them. The CDR3 is CASSLIDNPGEQYF. DNA for the CDR3: TGTGCCAGCAGTTTAATCGACAATCCGGGGGAGCAGTACTTC.

The sample holds one count of this clone. This rearrangement joins TRBV7-3 to TRBJ2-3; TRBD1 matches 7 bases. CDR3 size: 15 residues. The V gene's germline CDR1 is SGHTA and CDR2 FQGTGA. Trimming took 5 bases from V and 6 from J; bases not matched to a gene: 11. The CDR3 protein is CASSRTGYGGDTQYF. The CDR3 DNA follows: TGTGCCAGCAGCAGGACAGGATATGGGGGCGATACGCAGTATTTT.

The V call is TRBV7-9, the J call TRBJ2-5; D gene uncertain. This CDR3 comprises 13 residues. Germline lookup yields CDR1 SEHNR and CDR2 FQNEAQ (reference sequence). V gave up 5 bases and J gave up 1 base, with 8 bases separating them. The CDR3 here is CASSPSPQETQYF. The CDR3 DNA is TGTGCCAGCAGCCCGTCCCCCCAAGAGACCCAGTACTTC. Supplemented by reference TRBV7-9 and TRBJ2-5, the full variable domain reads DTGVSQNPRHKITKRGQNVTFRCDPISEHNRLYWYRQTLGQGPEFLTYFQNEAQLEKSRLLSDRFSAERPKGSFSTLEIQRTEQGDSAMYLCASSPSPQETQYFGPGTRLLVL.

The genes are TRBV27 and TRBJ2-7, with D perhaps matching TRBD2 (6 bases). The CDR3 has 15 amino acids. V lost 2 bases and J lost 6, with 17 bases in between. In germline, CDR1 is MNHEY, CDR2 SMNVEV (reference sequence). CDR3 region: CASSLMGGGELEQYF. CDR3 coding DNA: TGTGCCAGCAGTTTAATGGGCGGCGGGGAGCTCGAGCAGTACTTC.

The rearrangement uses TRBV27 and TRBJ2-2; no clear D. Germline values: CDR1 MNHEY, CDR2 SMNVEV (reference sequence). The CDR3 runs to 15 residues. Trimming left V 2 bases short and J 0 bases short, with 7 bases between. The CDR3 coding sequence is TGTGCCAGCAGTTTAACCCACACGAACACCGGGGAGCTGTTTTTT. It is translated as CASSLTHTNTGELFF.

This chain joins TRBV4-1 and TRBJ2-5, with D unclear. The better agreement between TRBJ2-7 and the DNA end casts doubt on the J call. Germline CDR1 is MGHRA and CDR2 is YSYEKL. The CDR3 runs 13 residues. CDR3 loop: CASSQEEVGEQYF. CDR3 nucleotide sequence: TGCGCCAGCAGCCAAGAGGAAGTCGGCGAGCAGTACTTC.

This clone appeared once. The rearrangement joins TRBV9 to TRBJ1-1; D call uncertain. The CDR3 totals 15 residues. CDR1 and CDR2 from the germline V gene are SGDLS and YYNGEE. V was clipped by 3 bases and J by 6 bases, with 18 bases between them. The CDR3 bases are TGTGCCAGCAGCGCTTGCGGGGTATGTGGACCTGAAGCTTTCTTT. Translated, it gives CASSACGVCGPEAFF.

This chain joins TRBV9 and TRBJ1-2, with 7 bases matching TRBD1. The CDR3 is 14 residues long. The V and J ends lost 0 bases and 8 bases, in that order; junction bases with no gene match: 7. CDR1 is SGDLS, CDR2 YYNGEE, per germline. CDR3 protein: CASSVAGRGNGYTF. The CDR3 DNA sequence: TGTGCCAGCAGCGTAGCAGGCAGGGGGAACGGCTACACCTTC.